One and the same sample provided the 30 T cell receptor beta chains below, sequenced in a study of blood T cells in healthy people across ages. Sample-barcoded 5' priming and a J-beta primer mix drove a second PCR of roughly 6 to 12 cycles. TCRdb reanalysed the 5' RACE reads using MiXCR and keeps one entry per CDR3 protein. Among 700,000 or so distinct CDR3 sequences listed, over 40% were seen once. Sequencing used blood. All receptors derive from a man older than 75 in good health.

V usage is TRBV6-2 or TRBV6-3 and J usage is TRBJ2-3, with 10 bases lining up with TRBD2. V was pared by 5 bases and J by 1 base, with 12 bases of the junction left unmatched. Germline V gene sequence: CDR1 MNHEY, CDR2 SVGEGT. CDR3 length: 18 residues. CDR3 loop: CASSLPGLAVLRTDTQYF. The DNA for the CDR3 is TGTGCCAGCAGTCTCCCTGGACTAGCGGTCCTGCGCACAGATACGCAGTATTTT.

This chain connects TRBV20-1 to TRBJ1-2, with D tentatively TRBD1 (6 bases). From germline, CDR1 is DFQATT and CDR2 SNEGSKA (reference sequence). This CDR3 spans 16 amino acids. Trimming cost V 0 bases and J 6 bases, with 20 bases left between them. This CDR3 is CSARDSAPRGYDGYTF. The CDR3 DNA is TGCAGTGCTAGAGATTCCGCCCCCAGGGGATACGATGGCTACACCTTC.

In its sample, this clonotype was seen many times. CDR3 sequence (DNA): TGTGCCAGCAGTGGACAGGGGGCGAACACCGGGGAGCTGTTTTTT. Residues: CASSGQGANTGELFF. This chain connects TRBV6-2 or TRBV6-3 to TRBJ2-2; 10 bases are shared with TRBD1. Looked up from germline, CDR1 is MNHEY and CDR2 is SVGEGT. The CDR3 runs to 15 residues. The V and J ends lost 5 bases and 0 bases, in that order; junction bases with no gene match: 0.

CDR3 sequence: CASSSSGGAHNEQFF. Here the CDR3 DNA reads TGTGCCAGCAGCAGTAGCGGGGGGGCCCACAATGAGCAGTTCTTC. The V gene is TRBV7-2, the J gene TRBJ2-1; 11 nucleotides line up with TRBD2. This CDR3 has 15 amino acids. With V trimmed by 5 bases and J by 5 bases, 5 bases remained unmatched. The V gene's germline CDR1 is SGHTA and CDR2 FQGNSA.

V gene TRBV20-1 combines with J gene TRBJ1-6, with D perhaps TRBD1 (5 bases). The CDR3 totals 15 residues. V gave up 5 bases and J gave up 7 bases, with 18 bases separating them. Germline V gene lookup returns CDR1 DFQATT and CDR2 SNEGSKA (reference sequence). CDR3 sequence (DNA): TGCAGTGCTCTGCGGGACCGGAACCAGAATTCACCCCTCCACTTT. Protein sequence: CSALRDRNQNSPLHF.

The V call is TRBV6-6, the J call TRBJ2-1, with TRBD2 matching 9 bases. J gave up 5 bases and V 4 bases, and 6 bases lay outside the gene matches. The length of the CDR3 is 15 residues. Per the germline V gene, CDR1 is MNHNY and CDR2 is SVGAGI (reference sequence). The CDR3 coding sequence is TGTGCCAGCAGTTCGGTAGCGGGGGCTCACAATGAGCAGTTCTTC. It translates to CASSSVAGAHNEQFF.

The chain is built from TRBV27 and TRBJ2-1; maybe TRBD2 (5 bases). Trimming shortened V by 4 bases and J by 5 bases, and 6 bases separated the two germline ends. This CDR3 has 12 residues. CDR1 and CDR2 (germline): MNHEY, SMNVEV (reference sequence). CDR3 sequence: CASSSGNNEQFF. The CDR3 DNA follows: TGTGCCAGCAGTTCGGGGAACAATGAGCAGTTCTTC.

This clonotype appeared many times. The chain recombines TRBV10-3 with TRBJ2-3, with D perhaps TRBD1 (5 bases). Germline V gives CDR1 ENHRY, CDR2 SYGVKD. V lost 10 bases and J 7 bases, leaving 18 bases between the germline ends. The CDR3 covers 13 residues. The CDR3 loop is CAKALEAGHTQYF. The CDR3, as DNA: TGTGCCAAGGCATTGGAAGCAGGGCATACGCAGTATTTT.

V gene TRBV5-8 combines with J gene TRBJ1-1; 9 nucleotides match TRBD1. Germline V lookup: CDR1 SGHTS, CDR2 YDEGEE. There are 17 residues in the CDR3. V shed 0 bases and J 1 base; nucleotides not matched to a gene: 7. The CDR3, as DNA: TGTGCCAGCAGCTTGGGCGCACAGGGGGCCAGGAACACTGAAGCTTTCTTT. It translates to CASSLGAQGARNTEAFF.

The chain is built from TRBV18 and TRBJ2-7; TRBD1 matches 10 bases. CDR3 length equals 15 residues. V was pared by 3 bases and J by 5 bases, with 7 bases of the junction left unmatched. Germline values: CDR1 KGHSH, CDR2 LQKENI. DNA of the CDR3: TGTGCCAGCTCACCGAGACAGGGGGCCGGGAACGAGCAGTACTTC. Protein sequence: CASSPRQGAGNEQYF.

This clonotype has just a few counts. The chain joins TRBV28 to TRBJ2-3; TRBD2 is a possible D gene (5 bases). V lost 1 base, J lost 1 base, and 9 bases lay in between. The CDR3 is 15 amino acids. Germline V CDR1 and CDR2: MDHEN, SYDVKM. CDR3 protein: CASSLSAEGTDTQYF. In nucleotides, the CDR3 is TGTGCCAGCAGTTTATCAGCGGAGGGCACAGATACGCAGTATTTT.

This clonotype was found a few times. The rearrangement joins TRBV29-1 to TRBJ2-2, with D uncertain. Germline CDR1 is SQVTM and CDR2 is ANQGSEA. Trimming pared 4 bases from V and 1 base from J, leaving 7 bases between. The CDR3 totals 13 residues. The CDR3 DNA reads TGCAGCGTTGTGTCGAGGAACACCGGGGAGCTGTTTTTT. Translated, it gives CSVVSRNTGELFF.

Only a few counts were recorded for this clonotype. The genes are TRBV7-9 and TRBJ2-7; the D gene is possibly TRBD1 (5 bases). V was shortened by 2 bases and J by 5 bases, with 10 bases between the two germline ends. This CDR3 is built from 13 residues. CDR1 and CDR2 from the germline V gene are SEHNR and FQNEAQ (reference sequence). The chain's CDR3 is CASSLTTAHEQYF. For the CDR3, the DNA is TGTGCCAGCAGCTTAACGACAGCCCACGAGCAGTACTTC.

This clonotype came up a few times. This sequence joins TRBV4-1 and TRBJ1-4; no firm D call. Germline CDR1 and CDR2: MGHRA and YSYEKL. Deletions cut 0 bases from V and 0 bases from J, with 8 bases between. The CDR3 extends over 16 amino acids. CDR3 protein: CASSQEQTATNEKLFF. In DNA, the CDR3 is TGCGCCAGCAGCCAAGAGCAGACCGCAACTAATGAAAAACTGTTTTTT.

The gene calls are TRBV5-1 and TRBJ1-1, with no clear D. Trimming removed 0 bases at V and 6 bases at J, with 9 bases between. Germline CDR1 and CDR2: SGHRS and YFSETQ. CDR3 size: 13 residues. DNA of the CDR3: TGCGCCAGCAGCTTGGAGTCAGTTTCTGAAGCTTTCTTT. This gives the protein CASSLESVSEAFF.

In its sample, this clonotype was seen many times. The V and J genes are TRBV4-3 and TRBJ2-1; 7 positions agree with TRBD2. CDR1 and CDR2 (germline): LGHNA, YSLEER. The CDR3 sequence is 16 residues long. The V and J ends lost 0 bases and 7 bases, in that order; junction bases with no gene match: 9. The CDR3 sequence: CASSQEGGEGRNEQFF. Written as DNA, the CDR3 is TGCGCCAGCAGCCAAGAAGGCGGGGAGGGTCGAAATGAGCAGTTCTTC.

A few counts support this clonotype. The chain is built from TRBV12-3 or TRBV12-4 and TRBJ2-3, with D unresolved. This CDR3 has 12 residues. Trimming removed 8 bases at V and 6 bases at J, with 12 bases between. The CDR3 DNA follows: TGTGCCAGCTCCTTCAGCCCTGATACGCAGTATTTT. Protein sequence: CASSFSPDTQYF.

V usage is TRBV24-1 and J usage is TRBJ2-5, with 9 bases fitting TRBD1. Germline V lookup: CDR1 KGHDR, CDR2 SFDVKD. The CDR3 has 13 residues. The J segment lost 11 bases and the V segment lost 8 bases, leaving 11 bases of the junction unmatched. CDR3 sequence (DNA): TGTGCCACCATACGGGACAGGGTTCATGAGCAGTACTTC. Protein sequence: CATIRDRVHEQYF.

The table lists this clonotype with a few counts. The chain combines TRBV4-2 with TRBJ2-1; 14 nucleotides line up with TRBD2. Germline V gene sequence: CDR1 LGHNA, CDR2 YNFKEQ. J lost 8 bases, V lost 0 bases, and 3 bases had no gene match. The CDR3 loop spans 16 amino acids. CDR3 sequence (DNA): TGTGCCAGCAGCCAAGAGACTAGCGGGGGGGCTCATGAGCAGTTCTTC. It codes for CASSQETSGGAHEQFF.

The rearrangement links TRBV5-8 to TRBJ2-1, with a tentative D call TRBD2 (6 bases). Germline V lookup: CDR1 SGHTS, CDR2 YDEGEE. CDR3 length: 13 amino acids. Deletions cut 2 bases from V and 11 bases from J, with 14 bases between. The CDR3 is CASSFKAGPKQFF. CDR3 sequence (DNA): TGTGCCAGCAGCTTTAAAGCGGGCCCAAAGCAGTTCTTC.

About this clonotype itself: The junction does not match germline at one end; this may be a read error. This chain connects TRBV27 to TRBJ2-7, with D perhaps TRBD1 (6 bases). CDR1 and CDR2 (germline): MNHEY, SMNVEV (reference sequence). The CDR3 contains 15 residues. CDR3 region: CACRGGTSKTYEQYF. DNA for the CDR3: TGTGCCTGCAGAGGTGGGACAAGCAAAACCTACGAGCAGTACTTC.

The chain couples TRBV11-2 to TRBJ2-5, with D unclear. TRBJ2-7 matches the DNA end more closely, so the J call is doubtful. The CDR3 is 13 amino acids. Germline V gene sequence: CDR1 SGHAT, CDR2 FQNNGV. This chain's CDR3 is CASSRVSTYEQYF. CDR3 sequence (DNA): TGTGCCAGCAGCCGAGTCTCTACCTACGAGCAGTACTTC.

This clonotype was seen a handful of times. V is TRBV3-1 and J is TRBJ2-6; unclear D gene. CDR3 length: 15 amino acids. Germline V lookup: CDR1 LGHDT, CDR2 YNNKEL (reference sequence). Trimming cost V 0 bases and J 2 bases, with 5 bases left between them. For the CDR3, the DNA is TGTGCCAGCAGCCAAGACAATACTGGGGCCAACGTCCTGACTTTC. It specifies CASSQDNTGANVLTF.

This clonotype has only a few counts. This chain uses TRBV6-2 or TRBV6-3 with TRBJ2-1; 11 bases are shared with TRBD2. Germline assignment: CDR1 MNHEY and CDR2 SVGEGT. J lost 9 bases, V lost 8 bases, and 9 bases had no gene match. The CDR3 is made up of 14 amino acids. Here the CDR3 DNA reads TGTGCCAGCGCCCTTAGCGGGAGGGCCGGTGAGCAGTTCTTC. It is translated as CASALSGRAGEQFF.

The J gene is TRBJ2-7, the V gene TRBV5-1; the match to TRBD1 covers 8 bases. From germline, CDR1 is SGHRS and CDR2 YFSETQ. V gave up 1 base and J gave up 0 bases; unmatched junction bases: 3. The CDR3 covers 15 residues. CDR3 sequence: CASSLSGQGSYEQYF. CDR3 DNA sequence: TGCGCCAGCAGCTTGTCCGGACAGGGCTCCTACGAGCAGTACTTC. Complete variable domain (other parts from reference TRBV5-1 and TRBJ2-7): KAGVTQTPRYLIKTRGQQVTLSCSPISGHRSVSWYQQTPGQGLQFLFEYFSETQRNKGNFPGRFSGRQFSNSRSEMNVSTLELGDSALYLCASSLSGQGSYEQYFGPGTRLTVT.

CDR3 protein: CSVFRQDTEAFF. The DNA of the CDR3 is TGCAGCGTCTTCCGACAGGACACTGAAGCTTTCTTT. V usage is TRBV29-1 and J usage is TRBJ1-1, with TRBD1 as a possible D gene (6 bases). Germline CDR1 and CDR2: SQVTM and ANQGSEA. CDR3 length: 12 residues. V shed 6 bases and J shed 3 bases, with 11 bases lying between them.

This clonotype was detected a few times. The rearrangement joins TRBV6-6 to TRBJ2-7; D might be TRBD2 (6 bases). The V gene's germline CDR1 is MNHNY and CDR2 SVGAGI (reference sequence). The CDR3 length is 12 residues. The V end lost 7 bases, the J end lost 5 bases, and 12 bases lay between the germline ends. The CDR3 bases are TGTGCCAGCAACCGGGAGTCCCACGAGCAGTACTTC. It specifies CASNRESHEQYF.

In DNA form, the CDR3 reads TGTGCCAGCAGCTTTCGGACAGCCCCTAGCACAGATACGCAGTATTTT. It yields the protein CASSFRTAPSTDTQYF. The chain joins TRBV7-2 to TRBJ2-3; tentatively, D is TRBD1 (6 bases). The CDR3 length is 16 residues. The V end was cut by 3 bases, the J end by 0 bases, with 13 bases between. Germline V CDR1 and CDR2: SGHTA, FQGNSA.

This clonotype was counted a few times. The chain uses TRBV6-1 and TRBJ2-1, with D maybe TRBD1 (6 bases). The V end lost 10 bases, the J end lost 9 bases, and 16 bases lay between the germline ends. CDR3 length: 12 amino acids. CDR1 MNHNS and CDR2 SASEGT come from the germline V gene. The DNA for the CDR3 is TGTGCCACTAGGGACAATAAAGCTGAGCAGTTCTTC. Amino acids: CATRDNKAEQFF.

The chain is built from TRBV5-1 and TRBJ2-3; D possibly corresponds to TRBD1 (5 bases). From germline, CDR1 is SGHRS and CDR2 YFSETQ. Trimming pared 4 bases from V and 4 bases from J, leaving 10 bases between. The CDR3 runs 13 residues. The CDR3: CASSETDADTQYF. The CDR3, as DNA: TGCGCCAGCAGCGAGACAGATGCAGATACGCAGTATTTT. Full variable domain (missing parts from reference TRBV5-1 and TRBJ2-3): KAGVTQTPRYLIKTRGQQVTLSCSPISGHRSVSWYQQTPGQGLQFLFEYFSETQRNKGNFPGRFSGRQFSNSRSEMNVSTLELGDSALYLCASSETDADTQYFGPGTRLTVL.